Reported below is one T cell receptor (beta chain). This sample was taken from a study of control samples from healthy donors and cancer patients. CDR1 is MGHRA, CDR2 YSYEKL, per germline. The V end was cut by 0 bases, the J end by 5 bases, with 8 bases between. The CDR3 sequence is 14 residues long. The protocol was immunoSEQ multiplex PCR, while the TCRdb copy is restricted to in-frame clones and leaves out a portion. The table records about 220,000 clones, 85% to 95% of them present only once. This chain joins TRBV4-1 and TRBJ1-5; no clear D gene. Sequencing was done on a sample of blood. This receptor was taken from a man aged 50 or older in good health. CDR3 sequence reads: CASSQERTDQPQHF. For the CDR3, the DNA is TGCGCCAGCAGCCAAGAGAGGACGGATCAGCCCCAGCATTTT.